The 8 T cell receptor beta chains reported below all come from one sample, sequenced in a study of blood T cell repertoires in COVID-19. Repertoires were generated with immunoSEQ multiplex PCR, while TCRdb's copy carries only in-frame clones and drops some. The top ten clones hold around 3% of a sample with 45,000 to 60,000 clones, 70% to 90% of them seen once. The sequenced sample was peripheral blood. All receptors derive from a man in his fifties with active COVID-19.

The CDR3 here is CASSRDRQETQYF. Written as DNA, the CDR3 is TGTGCCAGCAGTCGGGACAGACAAGAGACCCAGTACTTC. The gene calls are TRBV11-2 and TRBJ2-5; 7 nucleotides line up with TRBD1. Germline CDR1 and CDR2: SGHAT and FQNNGV. V was clipped by 6 bases and J by 2 bases; unmatched bases: 3. The CDR3 is made up of 13 amino acids.

The rearrangement joins TRBV9 to TRBJ1-5; the D gene is possibly TRBD1 (6 bases). This CDR3 comprises 14 residues. Trimming took off 3 bases at V and 11 bases at J, with 18 bases between the two ends. Germline-derived CDR1 and CDR2 are SGDLS and YYNGEE. CDR3 residues: CASSATGQSRTQHF. The CDR3, as DNA: TGTGCCAGCAGCGCAACCGGACAGTCACGTACCCAGCATTTT.

The genes are TRBV27 and TRBJ2-1, with 12 nucleotides matching TRBD2. Germline V gene lookup returns CDR1 MNHEY and CDR2 SMNVEV (reference sequence). This CDR3 region has 15 residues. The trim removed 4 bases at V and 10 bases at J, leaving 8 bases unmatched. The CDR3 region is CASSYLAGGPEEQFF. CDR3 sequence (DNA): TGTGCCAGCAGTTACCTAGCGGGGGGGCCAGAAGAGCAGTTCTTC.

The chain uses TRBV18 and TRBJ1-4, with TRBD1 as a possible D gene (6 bases). Trimming took 3 bases from V and 6 from J, leaving 11 bases between them. This CDR3 comprises 14 residues. The germline gives CDR1 KGHSH, CDR2 LQKENI. DNA of the CDR3: TGTGCCAGCTCACCGTTGGGGGCGGATGAAAAACTGTTTTTT. Its translation is CASSPLGADEKLFF.

This clone was detected once. V usage is TRBV3-1 (or the pseudogene TRBV3-2) and J usage is TRBJ2-5; D possibly corresponds to TRBD2 (5 bases). The germline gives CDR1 LGHDT, CDR2 YNNKEL (reference sequence). The CDR3 is 15 residues long. The V gene lost 2 bases and the J gene lost 2 bases, with 12 bases spanning the gap. The CDR3 DNA sequence: TGTGCCAGCAGCCAACAAGGCGGGTTGCAAGAGACCCAGTACTTC. This encodes CASSQQGGLQETQYF.

The V call is TRBV24-1, the J call TRBJ2-1, with a possible D match to TRBD1 (6 bases). V was trimmed by 4 bases and J by 8 bases, leaving 17 bases between them. The CDR3 has 15 amino acids. The germline V gene has CDR1 KGHDR and CDR2 SFDVKD. The CDR3 sequence: CATSDPGGGRHEQFF. The CDR3 DNA reads as TGTGCCACCAGTGACCCTGGTGGGGGCCGCCATGAGCAGTTCTTC.

V gene TRBV5-6 combines with J gene TRBJ1-6; D remains ambiguous. CDR3 length equals 13 residues. The germline CDR1 and CDR2 sequences are SGHDT and YYEEEE. V gave up 2 bases and J gave up 9 bases, with 9 bases separating them. The CDR3 protein is CASSLLGVSPLHF. The CDR3 region has the DNA TGTGCCAGCAGCTTACTCGGGGTTTCACCCCTCCACTTT. Combining the CDR3 with reference TRBV5-6 and TRBJ1-6 gives the whole variable domain DAGVTQSPTHLIKTRGQQVTLRCSPKSGHDTVSWYQQALGQGPQFIFQYYEEEERQRGNFPDRFSGHQFPNYSSELNVNALLLGDSALYLCASSLLGVSPLHFGNGTRLTVT.

This chain joins TRBV6-5 and TRBJ2-5; possibly TRBD1 for D (5 bases). The V gene lost 8 bases and the J gene lost 4 bases, with 20 bases spanning the gap. This CDR3 has 15 residues. Germline lookup yields CDR1 MNHEY and CDR2 SVGAGI. Written as DNA, the CDR3 is TGTGCCAGCTACCGAACCAGGGTGGTAGGAGAGACCCAGTACTTC. It translates to CASYRTRVVGETQYF.